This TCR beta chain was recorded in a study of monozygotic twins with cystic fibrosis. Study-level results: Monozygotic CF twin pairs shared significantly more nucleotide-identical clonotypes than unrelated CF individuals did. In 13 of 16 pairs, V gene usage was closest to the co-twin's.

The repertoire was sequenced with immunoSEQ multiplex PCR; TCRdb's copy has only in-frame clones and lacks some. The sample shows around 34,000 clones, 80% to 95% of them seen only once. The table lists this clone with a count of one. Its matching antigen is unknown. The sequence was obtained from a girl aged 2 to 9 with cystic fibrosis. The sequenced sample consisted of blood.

The CDR3 reads CASSLRTDYNEQFF. The CDR3 region has the DNA TGCGCCAGCAGCCTAAGGACAGACTACAATGAGCAGTTCTTC. The gene calls are TRBV5-1 and TRBJ2-1; D may be TRBD1 (6 bases). The germline V and J ends were trimmed by 4 bases and 3 bases, with 11 bases remaining between them. Germline V CDR1 and CDR2: SGHRS, YFSETQ. This CDR3 has 14 residues.